The clone carrying this TCR beta chain has a count of ten or more. Antigen specificity is unknown. The sample originates from a study of early T cells in non-severe SARS-CoV-2 infection. Study in general: Alpha and beta chains were unpaired, from unsorted whole-blood bulk RNA.

Overall study results and limits: VDJdb-based matching was biased toward anti-spike CD8 responses and missed private and CD4 specificities.

As part of library construction, unique molecular identifiers were attached to individual cDNA molecules. MiXCR, run by TCRdb on the 5' RACE reads, gives a single entry per CDR3 protein. The sample consists of tens of thousands of distinct CDR3 sequences, roughly a tenth of them appearing once. Sequenced input: whole blood. The clonotype was recovered from an adult who was a healthcare worker with PCR-confirmed SARS-CoV-2 infection or an uninfected control (not recorded which).

The CDR3 sequence is CSAGGGSIYNEQFF. The CDR3 nucleotides read TGCAGCGCGGGCGGCGGGAGTATCTACAATGAGCAGTTCTTC. The chain is built from TRBV29-1 and TRBJ2-1, with 7 nucleotides matching TRBD2. CDR3 length: 14 residues. V shed 7 bases, J shed 3 bases, and the junction held 9 bases outside the gene matches. From germline, CDR1 is SQVTM and CDR2 ANQGSEA.